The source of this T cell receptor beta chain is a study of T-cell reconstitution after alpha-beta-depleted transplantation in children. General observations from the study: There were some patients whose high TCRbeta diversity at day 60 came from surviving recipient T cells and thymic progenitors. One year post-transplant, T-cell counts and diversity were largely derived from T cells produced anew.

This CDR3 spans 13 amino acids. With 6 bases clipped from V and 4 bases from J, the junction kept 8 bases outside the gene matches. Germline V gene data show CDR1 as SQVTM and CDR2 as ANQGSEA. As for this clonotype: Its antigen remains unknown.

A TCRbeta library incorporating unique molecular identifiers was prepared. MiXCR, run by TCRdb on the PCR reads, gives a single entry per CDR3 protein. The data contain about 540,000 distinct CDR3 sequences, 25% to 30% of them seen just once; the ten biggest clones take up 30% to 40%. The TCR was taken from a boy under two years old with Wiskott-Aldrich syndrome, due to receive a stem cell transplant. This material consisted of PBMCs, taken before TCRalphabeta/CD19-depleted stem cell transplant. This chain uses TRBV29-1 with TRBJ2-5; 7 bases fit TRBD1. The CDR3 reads CSVGRGRLETQYF. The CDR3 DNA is TGCAGCGTGGGTAGGGGGCGTTTAGAGACCCAGTACTTC.